This T cell receptor (beta chain) was found in a study of shared clonotypes between healthy human individuals. Germline CDR1 SGHNT, CDR2 YYREEE (reference sequence). The CDR3 spans 14 residues. Unmatched junction bases numbered 0, after V lost 0 bases and J lost 0 bases. Deep-level settings were used for running the assay. Here immunoSEQ multiplex PCR was the method, and the copy in TCRdb shows in-frame clones only, minus some. Found here are 2 million to 2.5 million clones, roughly 90% of them singletons; the top ten hold roughly 0.34%. CD45RA+ naive and CD45RA-negative memory subsets were separated from CD4+ cells. On this clone itself: In the same sample, other DNA sequences code for this CDR3.

The chain has TRBV5-4 and TRBJ2-7; 7 bases are a match to TRBD2. This sequence was found in a man between 18 and 35 years old in good health. Some clones in this sample may be carry-over from other donors' samples. Sequencing was performed on naive CD4+ T cells from PBMCs. Described subset: CD45RA+ positively selected. The CDR3 DNA sequence: TGTGCCAGCAGCTTGGCGGGAGGCTCCTACGAGCAGTACTTC. Its protein product is CASSLAGGSYEQYF. Based on the CDR3 plus reference TRBV5-4 and TRBJ2-7, the full variable domain is ETGVTQSPTHLIKTRGQQVTLRCSSQSGHNTVSWYQQALGQGPQFIFQYYREEENGRGNFPPRFSGLQFPNYSSELNVNALELDDSALYLCASSLAGGSYEQYFGPGTRLTVT.